The sequence of this T cell receptor beta chain was determined in a study of Ad26.COV2.S vaccination and SARS-CoV-2 variants. Study findings and constraints: Recipients of either vaccine or placebo displayed similar breadth of non-spike TCRs. Possible underestimation of total T cell responses by the TCR breadth and depth analyses was noted. Spike-specific TCR breadth was greater after Ad26.COV2.S than placebo.

As for treatment: over 15 received Ad26.COV2.S at low or high dose, single or two shots; about 5 received placebo; per-sample allocation not given. Vaccine and placebo recipients were sampled on day 63 after the first injection. Within Boston, the person who donated was an adult of 18-55 years. About this clone: Its specificity is not known. Different DNA sequences within this sample yield the same CDR3.

The V gene lost 0 bases and the J gene lost 5 bases, with 2 bases spanning the gap. The CDR3 is 12 residues long. CDR1 is LGHNT, CDR2 FRNRAP, per germline. Here immunoSEQ multiplex PCR was the method, and the copy in TCRdb shows in-frame clones only, minus some. The sample consists of roughly 680,000 clones, approximately 88% of them appearing once. The receptor was derived from a person between 18 and 60 years old who received the Ad26.COV2.S COVID-19 vaccine or a placebo. This chain links TRBV12-5 with TRBJ2-1; unclear D gene. Sequencing used peripheral blood, obtained in a trial of Ad26.COV2.S vaccine versus placebo. The CDR3 DNA follows: TGTGCTAGTGGTTTGGTCGACAATGAGCAGTTCTTC. Protein sequence: CASGLVDNEQFF. The whole variable domain, remainder taken from reference TRBV12-5 and TRBJ2-1, is DARVTQTPRHKVTEMGQEVTMRCQPILGHNTVFWYRQTMMQGLELLAYFRNRAPLDDSGMPKDRFSAEMPDATLATLKIQPSEPRDSAVYFCASGLVDNEQFFGPGTRLTVL.